This T cell receptor beta chain was found in a study of blood T cell repertoires in COVID-19. Under the authors' procedure: The assay estimated nucleated cells by amplifying reference gene primers. Assay used: immunoSEQ multiplex PCR; TCRdb lists only in-frame clones, some missing. The V and J calls and clone size come from that table; D and trimming were worked out from the DNA. The sample lists tens of thousands of clones, 91% seen once, with under 2.5% in the top ten. Trimming took off 5 bases at V and 2 bases at J, with 17 bases between the two ends. Germline loops: CDR1 LNHDA, CDR2 SQIVND (reference sequence). The CDR3 sequence is 16 residues long.

This clonotype originated in a woman between 50 and 59 years old in a cohort sampled during active COVID-19. The specimen was peripheral blood. This chain uses TRBV19 with TRBJ2-3, with TRBD2 as a possible D gene (7 bases). The CDR3 sequence is CASSPGAGALTDTQYF. CDR3 in DNA: TGTGCCAGTAGTCCAGGGGCGGGGGCCCTCACAGATACGCAGTATTTT.